The 9 T cell receptor beta chains presented below share a single source sample, sequenced in a study of T cells after yellow fever vaccination. TCRdb reanalysed the 5' RACE reads using MiXCR and keeps one entry per CDR3 protein. The repertoire holds around 300,000 distinct CDR3 sequences, with about 4% as singletons. Sequences were derived from PBMCs, sampled 5 days after the yellow fever booster vaccination. The source of these receptors is a man between 18 and 35 years old who received the YFV17D yellow fever vaccine.

This clonotype was recorded at least ten times. The chain has TRBV20-1 and TRBJ2-7; 8 nucleotides line up with TRBD1. Germline V gene data show CDR1 as DFQATT and CDR2 as SNEGSKA (reference sequence). This CDR3 has 17 residues. J gave up 4 bases and V 0 bases, and 14 bases lay outside the gene matches. In DNA, the CDR3 is TGCAGTGCTAGAGATTGGACTGGGGACAGGAAATCATACGAGCAGTACTTC. Amino acids: CSARDWTGDRKSYEQYF.

This clonotype was seen only a few times. The chain uses TRBV29-1 and TRBJ2-5; 12 nucleotides line up with TRBD2. Germline V CDR1 and CDR2: SQVTM, ANQGSEA. V lost 6 bases and J lost 5; bases outside the gene matches: 13. The CDR3 totals 16 residues. The CDR3 loop is CSVSQTSGGQGETQYF. In DNA form, the CDR3 reads TGCAGCGTCTCCCAGACTAGCGGGGGCCAGGGGGAGACCCAGTACTTC.

At least ten counts were recorded for this clonotype. The V and J genes are TRBV19 and TRBJ2-2; D remains ambiguous. The CDR3 has 13 amino acids. The germline V gene has CDR1 LNHDA and CDR2 SQIVND (reference sequence). V dropped 1 base and J dropped 6 bases, with 6 bases sitting between them. As DNA, the CDR3 is TGTGCCAGTAGTATAGCCACCCCCGGGGAGCTGTTTTTT. Its translation is CASSIATPGELFF.

The sample holds many counts of this clonotype. This rearrangement joins TRBV6-5 to TRBJ2-5; D gene unclear. There are 15 residues in the CDR3. Per the germline V gene, CDR1 is MNHEY and CDR2 is SVGAGI. With 0 bases removed from V and 4 bases from J, the gap between germline ends came to 12 bases. CDR3 sequence reads: CASSYSRLMRETQYF. For the CDR3, the DNA is TGTGCCAGCAGTTACTCGCGACTTATGCGAGAGACCCAGTACTTC.

The V gene is TRBV10-3, the J gene TRBJ2-5; 11 positions match TRBD2. The V segment lost 5 bases and the J segment 1 base; nucleotides outside the gene matches: 3. Germline V gene sequence: CDR1 ENHRY, CDR2 SYGVKD. CDR3 length: 15 amino acids. This CDR3 reads CAISKLAGAQETQYF. Written as DNA, the CDR3 is TGTGCCATCAGTAAACTAGCGGGGGCCCAAGAGACCCAGTACTTC.

V and J are TRBV5-6 and TRBJ2-3; no reliable D call. V was cut by 0 bases and J by 1 base, with 15 bases left in between. The CDR3 extends over 17 amino acids. CDR1 and CDR2 from the germline V gene are SGHDT and YYEEEE. The CDR3 protein is CASSLARQPSGTDTQYF. CDR3 DNA sequence: TGTGCCAGCAGCTTGGCCAGGCAGCCCTCAGGCACAGATACGCAGTATTTT.

This clonotype was seen many times. V gene TRBV28 combines with J gene TRBJ1-6, with TRBD1 matching over 9 bases. The CDR3 is 14 residues long. V lost 5 bases to trimming and J lost 7 bases; unmatched junction nucleotides: 3. Per germline, CDR1 MDHEN and CDR2 SYDVKM. CDR3 amino acids: CASSPGQGNSPLHF. The CDR3 coding sequence is TGTGCCAGCAGTCCGGGACAGGGAAATTCACCCCTCCACTTT.

This clonotype has a handful of counts. The chain employs TRBV7-8 and TRBJ2-7; D is ambiguous. The CDR3 has 13 residues. The V and J ends lost 0 bases and 6 bases respectively, with 9 bases between them. CDR1 and CDR2 from the germline V gene are SGHVS and FQNEAQ. CDR3 in amino acids: CASSLASGPEQYV. The CDR3 nucleotides are TGTGCCAGCAGCTTAGCGTCCGGGCCCGAGCAGTACGTC.

This clonotype was seen at least ten times. The V and J genes are TRBV5-6 and TRBJ2-5; 8 bases are a match to TRBD2. Losses at the gene ends were 4 bases for V and 5 bases for J; bases not matched to a gene: 13. The germline gives CDR1 SGHDT, CDR2 YYEEEE. The CDR3 is 16 residues long. This CDR3 is CASSAAGAGTVETQYF. The CDR3 region has the DNA TGTGCCAGCAGCGCAGCGGGGGCCGGAACGGTGGAGACCCAGTACTTC.